This T cell receptor (beta chain) was identified during a study of blood T cell repertoires in COVID-19. Data came from immunoSEQ multiplex PCR; TCRdb stores just in-frame clones and leaves some out. The sample holds about 500,000 clones, around 90% seen once. This receptor was taken from a woman aged 18-29 years who had recovered from COVID-19. Sequenced material: PBMCs or T cells enriched from blood (not recorded which).

In DNA form, the CDR3 reads TGTGCCACCTGGACAGGGGAAGCAGATACGCAGTATTTT. Residues: CATWTGEADTQYF. V is TRBV19 and J is TRBJ2-3; 9 nucleotides line up with TRBD1. Germline lookup yields CDR1 LNHDA and CDR2 SQIVND (reference sequence). The CDR3 is made up of 13 amino acids. J was trimmed by 4 bases and V by 10 bases; bases with no gene match: 6.